Listed below are T cell receptor beta chains from one sample, sequenced in a study of blood T cell repertoires in COVID-19. Clones were sequenced by immunoSEQ multiplex PCR, and TCRdb holds only the in-frame ones, with some missing. The repertoire holds roughly 160,000 clones, with about 80% as singletons. Sequences were obtained from PBMCs or T cells enriched from blood (not recorded which). These receptors all stem from a man aged 45-60 years who had recovered from COVID-19. Each CDR3 is given with its conserved first and last residue. The order of the fields is CDR3 protein, CDR3 DNA, D gene, CDR3 length, V gene, J gene, clone size. D genes are given only for firm matches. Not all rows give a size; the values are once, few, many and, for expanded clones, a class.

CASSTGATGNTIYF	TGTGCCAGTAGTACAGGGGCAACTGGAAACACCATATATTTT	NA	14	TRBV19	TRBJ1-3	NA
CASSLGGVGNTIYF	TGTGCCAGCAGCTTAGGGGGGGTCGGAAACACCATATATTTT	NA	14	TRBV7-3	TRBJ1-3	NA
CASSQDWWQTNGYTF	TGCGCCAGCAGCCAAGATTGGTGGCAAACGAATGGCTACACCTTC	NA	15	TRBV4-3	TRBJ1-2	once
CASTGQGRHGYTF	TGTGCCAGCACCGGACAGGGGAGGCATGGCTACACCTTC	TRBD1	13	TRBV2	TRBJ1-2	NA
CASSQDLGAQGKWKLFF	TGCGCCAGCAGCCAAGATCTGGGCGCGCAGGGGAAATGGAAACTGTTTTTT	NA	17	TRBV4-3	TRBJ1-4	NA
CAGPKWGTSESYNEQFF	TGTGCCGGGCCGAAATGGGGGACTAGCGAATCCTACAATGAGCAGTTCTTC	NA	17	TRBV21-1	TRBJ2-1	NA
CASSQGALNTEAFF	TGTGCCAGCTCACAGGGGGCTCTGAACACTGAAGCTTTCTTT	TRBD1	14	TRBV18	TRBJ1-1	NA
CAWRRERVYGYTF	TGTGCCTGGAGGAGGGAACGGGTCTATGGCTACACCTTC	NA	13	TRBV30	TRBJ1-2	NA
CATLGGRREQFF	TGTGCCACCCTAGGAGGACGGCGTGAGCAGTTCTTC	NA	12	TRBV2	TRBJ2-1	NA
CSVDGGPSSYNEQFF	TGCAGCGTTGACGGGGGGCCGAGCTCCTACAATGAGCAGTTCTTC	NA	15	TRBV29-1	TRBJ2-1	NA
CASSLSGGAVDTQYF	TGTGCCAGCAGCTTAAGCGGGGGGGCCGTAGATACGCAGTATTTT	TRBD2	15	TRBV7-3	TRBJ2-3	once
CASSPLRDRGRTGELFF	TGTGCCAGCAGTCCCCTCCGGGACAGGGGGCGGACCGGGGAGCTGTTTTTT	TRBD1	17	TRBV6-6	TRBJ2-2	few
CASSFLGSHSPLHF	TGTGCCAGCAGTTTTCTGGGCTCGCATTCACCCCTCCACTTT	NA	14	TRBV28	TRBJ1-6	once
CASSQPTAGRKGYTF	TGTGCCAGCAGCCAGCCTACGGCGGGGCGCAAGGGCTACACCTTC	NA	15	TRBV3-1/TRBV3-2	TRBJ1-2	NA
CAAAIAGGTGELFF	TGTGCCGCGGCGATAGCGGGGGGCACCGGGGAGCTGTTTTTT	TRBD2	14	TRBV28	TRBJ2-2	NA
CASSPRGSGNTIYF	TGTGCCAGCAGTCCCCGGGGTTCCGGAAACACCATATATTTT	NA	14	TRBV3-1/TRBV3-2	TRBJ1-3	NA
CASSFRTEGEQYF	TGTGCCAGCAGCTTCCGGACAGAAGGGGAGCAGTACTTC	NA	13	TRBV7-9	TRBJ2-7	NA
CASSQELTGNYGYTF	TGTGCCAGCAGCCAAGAATTGACAGGGAACTATGGCTACACCTTC	TRBD1	15	TRBV4-2	TRBJ1-2	once
CASRRDTGNTIYF	TGTGCCAGCAGGAGGGACACAGGAAACACCATATATTTT	NA	13	TRBV2	TRBJ1-3	NA
CASSRQSSGNTIYF	TGTGCCAGCAGTAGACAGAGCTCTGGAAACACCATATATTTT	NA	14	TRBV2	TRBJ1-3	NA
CASSPGDRVSQHF	TGTGCCAGCAGCCCGGGCGACAGGGTCTCCCAGCATTTT	TRBD1	13	TRBV5-8	TRBJ1-5	NA
CASGLLDSLSYEQYF	TGCGCCAGCGGGCTATTGGACAGCCTATCCTACGAGCAGTACTTC	NA	15	TRBV5-1	TRBJ2-7	few
CASSLLGGGSTDTQYF	TGTGCCAGCAGCCTATTGGGGGGGGGAAGCACAGATACGCAGTATTTT	TRBD2	16	TRBV27	TRBJ2-3	NA
CARILPGPGHYSYEQYF	TGTGCCAGAATCCTTCCTGGCCCGGGACACTACTCCTACGAGCAGTACTTC	NA	17	TRBV5-3	TRBJ2-7	NA
CASGQIPGNEQFF	TGTGCCAGCGGACAGATCCCGGGGAATGAGCAGTTCTTC	NA	13	TRBV2	TRBJ2-1	NA
CASSPEDRLGYTF	TGTGCCAGCAGCCCAGAGGACAGGCTCGGCTACACCTTC	TRBD1	13	TRBV7-9	TRBJ1-2	NA
CASSRQGTIYGYTF	TGTGCCAGCAGCAGACAGGGTACAATCTATGGCTACACCTTC	TRBD1	14	TRBV9	TRBJ1-2	NA
CASSIDGRDNQPQHF	TGTGCCAGTAGTATAGACGGCAGGGACAATCAGCCCCAGCATTTT	NA	15	TRBV19	TRBJ1-5	NA
CASSIVSGGGGEQFF	TGTGCCAGTAGTATAGTCAGCGGGGGCGGCGGTGAGCAGTTCTTC	TRBD2	15	TRBV19	TRBJ2-1	NA
CASSFTANYGYTF	TGTGCCAGCAGCTTCACAGCTAACTATGGCTACACCTTC	NA	13	TRBV7-9	TRBJ1-2	NA
CASSARGETQYF	TGTGCCAGCTCAGCCAGGGGAGAGACCCAGTACTTC	NA	12	TRBV18	TRBJ2-5	NA
CASSFRFPDQTEKLFF	TGTGCCAGCAGCTTCAGGTTCCCCGATCAGACTGAAAAACTGTTTTTT	NA	16	TRBV5-6	TRBJ1-4	once
CASSVAGGTDNSPLHF	TGTGCCAGCAGCGTAGCGGGGGGGACAGATAATTCACCCCTCCACTTT	TRBD1	16	TRBV9	TRBJ1-6	NA
CASSNLAGGNTGELFF	TGTGCCAGCAGCAATTTAGCGGGGGGCAACACCGGGGAGCTGTTTTTT	TRBD2	16	TRBV11-2	TRBJ2-2	NA
CASSLEAGGSNEQFF	TGCGCCAGCAGCTTGGAAGCGGGGGGGTCCAATGAGCAGTTCTTC	TRBD2	15	TRBV5-1	TRBJ2-1	NA
CASSRGGRNTEAFF	TGTGCCAGTAGTAGAGGGGGTAGAAACACTGAAGCTTTCTTT	NA	14	TRBV19	TRBJ1-1	few
CASSDQGGMNTEAFF	TGCGCCAGCAGTGACCAGGGGGGAATGAACACTGAAGCTTTCTTT	TRBD1	15	TRBV10-1	TRBJ1-1	NA
CASSRERTSGNNEQFF	TGTGCCAGCAGTCGAGAGAGGACTAGCGGAAACAATGAGCAGTTCTTC	TRBD2	16	TRBV28	TRBJ2-1	NA
CSVRGTEMNTEAFF	TGCAGCGTGAGGGGGACAGAGATGAACACTGAAGCTTTCTTT	TRBD1	14	TRBV29-1	TRBJ1-1	once
CASSWGQVYGYTF	TGTGCCAGCAGCTGGGGACAGGTTTATGGCTACACCTTC	TRBD1	13	TRBV5-4	TRBJ1-2	NA
CASSLTAGGYEQYF	TGCGCCAGCAGCTTAACGGCAGGGGGCTACGAGCAGTACTTC	TRBD1	14	TRBV5-1	TRBJ2-7	NA
CASSTGTGLNSPLHF	TGTGCCAGCAGTACCGGGACAGGGCTTAATTCACCCCTCCACTTT	TRBD1	15	TRBV6-5	TRBJ1-6	NA
CASGWLADQPQHF	TGTGCTAGTGGTTGGTTGGCGGATCAGCCCCAGCATTTT	NA	13	TRBV12-5	TRBJ1-5	NA
CASSQGQLHSGNTIYF	TGTGCCAGCAGCCAAGGACAGCTCCACTCTGGAAACACCATATATTTT	NA	16	TRBV6-2/TRBV6-3	TRBJ1-3	NA
CAWSRSGATQYF	TGTGCCTGGAGCCGGAGCGGGGCGACCCAGTACTTC	TRBD2	12	TRBV30	TRBJ2-5	once
CASSPDSNYGYTF	TGTGCCAGCAGTCCTGACAGTAACTATGGCTACACCTTC	NA	13	TRBV27	TRBJ1-2	NA
CASADRGRYEQYF	TGCGCCAGTGCGGACAGGGGAAGATACGAGCAGTACTTC	TRBD1	13	TRBV10-2	TRBJ2-7	NA
CAISGTGRSNQPQHF	TGTGCCATCAGTGGGACAGGTAGGAGCAATCAGCCCCAGCATTTT	TRBD1	15	TRBV10-3	TRBJ1-5	NA